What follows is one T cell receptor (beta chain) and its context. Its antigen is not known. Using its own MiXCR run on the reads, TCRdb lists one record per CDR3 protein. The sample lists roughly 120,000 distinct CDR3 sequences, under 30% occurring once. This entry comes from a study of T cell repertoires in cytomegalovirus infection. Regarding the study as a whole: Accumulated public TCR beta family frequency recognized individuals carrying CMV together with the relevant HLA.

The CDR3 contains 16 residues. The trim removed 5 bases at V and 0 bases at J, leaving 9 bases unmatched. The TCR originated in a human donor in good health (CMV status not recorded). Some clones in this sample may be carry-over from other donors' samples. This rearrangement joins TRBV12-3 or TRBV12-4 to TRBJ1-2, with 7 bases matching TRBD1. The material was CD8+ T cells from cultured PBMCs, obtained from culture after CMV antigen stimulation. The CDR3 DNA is TGTGCCAGCAGTCCTAGGGCAGGGGGTACTAACTATGGCTACACCTTC. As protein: CASSPRAGGTNYGYTF.